A selection of T cell receptor beta chains follows, all from one sample in a study of cytotoxic CD8 clonotypes in ibrutinib-treated CLL. The data were produced by immunoSEQ multiplex PCR, yet TCRdb's version contains in-frame clones alone and is incomplete. The sample yields some 65,000 clones, 45% to 65% seen once. Material: PBMCs, obtained after 12 months of ibrutinib treatment. The receptor source for this set is a human donor with chronic lymphocytic leukemia. Both conserved end residues are trimmed from each CDR3. Size values are once, few and many counts, or a class for expanded clones, and some rows have none.

TRBV9	few	TRBJ2-1	ASSGTSGTGGEQF
TRBV5-1	few	TRBJ2-7	ASSSGRARPNEQY
TRBV6-1	.	TRBJ2-1	ASRKRGDRANEQF
TRBV6-1	.	TRBJ2-7	ASRQFFWEY
TRBV5-1	.	TRBJ2-7	ASGQGSNPYEQY
TRBV19	.	TRBJ1-4	ASSVGTADEKLF
TRBV27	.	TRBJ2-7	ASSLWGSSYEQY
TRBV2	few	TRBJ1-6	ASSEFRPGLRSPLH
TRBV5-1	.	TRBJ1-1	ASSHTTVGTEAF
TRBV11-2	few	TRBJ1-3	ASSRSITGNTIY
TRBV10-3	few	TRBJ1-4	AIRGQGGEKLF
TRBV28	.	TRBJ2-3	ASKGPRQLAGHQGSFTDTQY
TRBV6-5	.	TRBJ1-4	ASSYRGYNEKLF
TRBV5-5	many	TRBJ1-2	ASSLSRVLANYGYT
TRBV23-1	.	TRBJ1-2	ASSQGLLLGGYT
TRBV4-1	.	TRBJ2-2	ASSQVPAGATGELF
TRBV28	.	TRBJ1-1	ASSLGYKGLNTEAF